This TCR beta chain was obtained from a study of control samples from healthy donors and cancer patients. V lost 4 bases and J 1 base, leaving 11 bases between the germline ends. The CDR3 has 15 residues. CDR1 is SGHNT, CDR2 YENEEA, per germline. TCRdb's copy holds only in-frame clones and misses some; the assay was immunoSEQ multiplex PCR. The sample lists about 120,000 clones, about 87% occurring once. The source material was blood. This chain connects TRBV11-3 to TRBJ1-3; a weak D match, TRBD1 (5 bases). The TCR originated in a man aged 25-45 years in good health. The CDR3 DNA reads TGTGCCAGCAGCTCAGGGATTCTTTCTGGAAACACCATATATTTT. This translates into CASSSGILSGNTIYF.